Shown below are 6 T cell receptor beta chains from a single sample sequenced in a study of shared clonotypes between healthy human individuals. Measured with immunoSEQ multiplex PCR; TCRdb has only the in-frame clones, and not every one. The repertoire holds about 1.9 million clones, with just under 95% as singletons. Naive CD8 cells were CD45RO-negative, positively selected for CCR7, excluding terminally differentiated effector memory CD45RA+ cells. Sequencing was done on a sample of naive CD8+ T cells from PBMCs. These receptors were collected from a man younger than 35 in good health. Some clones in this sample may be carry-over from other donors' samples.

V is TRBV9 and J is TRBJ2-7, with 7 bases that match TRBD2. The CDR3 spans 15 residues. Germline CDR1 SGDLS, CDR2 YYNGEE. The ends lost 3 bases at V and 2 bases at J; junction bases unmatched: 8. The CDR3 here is CASSAFPGGTYEQYF. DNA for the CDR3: TGTGCCAGCAGCGCCTTCCCGGGAGGAACCTACGAGCAGTACTTC.

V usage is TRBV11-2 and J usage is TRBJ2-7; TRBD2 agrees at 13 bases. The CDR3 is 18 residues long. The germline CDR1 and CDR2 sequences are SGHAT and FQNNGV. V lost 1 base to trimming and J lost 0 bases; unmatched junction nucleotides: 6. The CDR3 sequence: CASSLGGLAGSVSYEQYF. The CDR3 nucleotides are TGTGCCAGCAGCTTAGGGGGACTAGCGGGATCGGTCTCCTACGAGCAGTACTTC. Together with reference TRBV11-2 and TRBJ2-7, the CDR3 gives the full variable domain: EAGVAQSPRYKIIEKRQSVAFWCNPISGHATLYWYQQILGQGPKLLIQFQNNGVVDDSQLPKDRFSAERLKGVDSTLKIQPAKLEDSAVYLCASSLGGLAGSVSYEQYFGPGTRLTVT.

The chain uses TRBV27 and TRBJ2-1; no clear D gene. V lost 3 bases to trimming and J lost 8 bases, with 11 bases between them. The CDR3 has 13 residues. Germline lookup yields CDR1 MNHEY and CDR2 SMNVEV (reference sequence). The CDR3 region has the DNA TGTGCCAGCAGTTTCATAGGGAACGATGAGCAGTTCTTC. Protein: CASSFIGNDEQFF.

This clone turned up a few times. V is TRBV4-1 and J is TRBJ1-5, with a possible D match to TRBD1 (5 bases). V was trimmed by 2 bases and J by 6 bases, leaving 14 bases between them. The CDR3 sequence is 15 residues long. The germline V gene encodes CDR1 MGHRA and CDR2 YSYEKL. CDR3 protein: CASSQLLGVGQPQHF. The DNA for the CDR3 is TGCGCCAGCAGCCAACTCTTAGGGGTGGGTCAGCCCCAGCATTTT.

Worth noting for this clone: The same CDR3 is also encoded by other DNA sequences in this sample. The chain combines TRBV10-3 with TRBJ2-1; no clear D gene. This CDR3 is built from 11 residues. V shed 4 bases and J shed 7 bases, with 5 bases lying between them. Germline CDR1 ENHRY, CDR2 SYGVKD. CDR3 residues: CAISVGNEQFF. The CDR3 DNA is TGTGCCATCAGTGTCGGGAATGAGCAGTTCTTC.

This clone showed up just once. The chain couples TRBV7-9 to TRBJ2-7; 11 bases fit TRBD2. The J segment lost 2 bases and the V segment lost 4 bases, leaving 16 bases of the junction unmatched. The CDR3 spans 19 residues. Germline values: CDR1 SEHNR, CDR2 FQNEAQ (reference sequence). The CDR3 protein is CASSSPQGARTSGPYEQYF. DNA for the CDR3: TGTGCCAGCAGCTCACCACAGGGGGCCCGGACTAGCGGGCCCTACGAGCAGTACTTC.